This TCR beta chain was recorded in a study of PD-L1 blockade in urothelial cancer. Study summary: Patients with male sex and bladder-origin urothelial cancer accounted for about 85% of the roughly 29 enrolled.

Described time point: pretreatment peripheral blood. Disease in patients was locally advanced or metastatic urothelial carcinoma. The number of samples from each patient was between 1 and 8, taken pretreatment and on-treatment. With V trimmed by 0 bases and J by 10 bases, 6 bases remained unmatched. This CDR3 contains 14 residues. The germline CDR1 and CDR2 sequences are SGHVS and FNYEAQ. Added to each PCR by spiking were synthetic TCR analog templates. Here immunoSEQ multiplex PCR was the method, and the copy in TCRdb shows in-frame clones only, minus some. The sample includes 130,000 or so clones, less than 85% of them seen just once.

The gene calls are TRBV7-6 and TRBJ2-1, with 7 bases lining up with TRBD2. This sequence was found in a middle-aged man with urothelial cancer. The sequences come from PBMCs, collected around atezolizumab (anti-PD-L1) treatment. CDR3 region: CASSLAWGREEQFF. CDR3 in DNA: TGTGCCAGCAGCTTAGCGTGGGGGAGGGAGGAGCAGTTCTTC.